This entry describes one T cell receptor (beta chain). Its antigen is still unknown. Germline values: CDR1 SGDLS, CDR2 YYNGEE. This CDR3 comprises 13 residues. This sample was included in a study of monozygotic twins with inflammatory bowel disease. Study results and caveats: Healthy co-twins had higher TCRbeta inverse Simpson diversity than their IBD twins. Possibly because of limited power, concordant and discordant twins showed no difference in repertoire similarity.

Per donor there was one draw, yielding a blood sample of under 3 ml. Both the TCRalpha cDNA and the TCRbeta cDNA were taken through two nested PCRs, lasting approximately 16 and 9 cycles. TCRdb reprocessed the 5' RACE reads, with one entry per CDR3 protein and no DNA. This sample's table has some 160,000 distinct CDR3 sequences. Sequencing used blood. The chain joins TRBV9 to TRBJ2-5; TCRdb designates TRBD1, a call that cannot be tested without DNA. The source of this sequence is a human donor with ulcerative colitis or Crohn's disease, or a healthy co-twin of an affected twin (not recorded which). CDR3 residues: CASSVDRAETQYF.